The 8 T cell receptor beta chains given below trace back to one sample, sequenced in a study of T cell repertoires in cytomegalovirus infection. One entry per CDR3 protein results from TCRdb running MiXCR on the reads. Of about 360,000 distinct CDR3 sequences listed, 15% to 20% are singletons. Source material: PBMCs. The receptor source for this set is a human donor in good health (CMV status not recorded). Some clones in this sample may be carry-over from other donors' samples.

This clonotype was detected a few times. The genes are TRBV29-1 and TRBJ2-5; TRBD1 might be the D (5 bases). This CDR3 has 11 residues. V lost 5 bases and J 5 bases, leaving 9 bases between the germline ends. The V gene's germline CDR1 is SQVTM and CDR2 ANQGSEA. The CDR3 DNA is TGCAGCGTTTTAGCAGGGGAGACCCAGTACTTC. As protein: CSVLAGETQYF.

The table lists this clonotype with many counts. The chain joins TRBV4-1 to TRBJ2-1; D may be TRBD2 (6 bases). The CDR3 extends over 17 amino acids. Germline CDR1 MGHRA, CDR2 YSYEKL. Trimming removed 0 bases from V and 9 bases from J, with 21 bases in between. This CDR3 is CASSQELEVSGGREQFF. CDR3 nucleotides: TGCGCCAGCAGCCAAGAACTGGAGGTGTCCGGGGGACGTGAGCAGTTCTTC.

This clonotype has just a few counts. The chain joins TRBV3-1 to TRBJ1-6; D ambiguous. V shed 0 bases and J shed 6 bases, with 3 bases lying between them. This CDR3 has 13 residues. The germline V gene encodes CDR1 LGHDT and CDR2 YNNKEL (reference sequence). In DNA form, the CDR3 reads TGTGCCAGCAGCCAAGATCTTAATTCACCCCTCCACTTT. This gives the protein CASSQDLNSPLHF.

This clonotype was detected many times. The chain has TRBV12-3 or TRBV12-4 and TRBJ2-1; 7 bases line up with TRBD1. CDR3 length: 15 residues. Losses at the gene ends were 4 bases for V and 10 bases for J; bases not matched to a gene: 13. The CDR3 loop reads CASSYPWTGRLEQFF. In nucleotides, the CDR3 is TGTGCCAGCAGTTACCCATGGACAGGTCGTTTGGAGCAGTTCTTC.

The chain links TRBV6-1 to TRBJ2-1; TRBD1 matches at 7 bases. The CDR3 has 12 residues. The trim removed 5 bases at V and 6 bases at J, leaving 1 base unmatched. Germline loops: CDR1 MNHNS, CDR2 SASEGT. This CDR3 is CASSTGVNEQFF. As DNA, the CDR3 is TGTGCCAGCAGTACAGGGGTCAATGAGCAGTTCTTC.

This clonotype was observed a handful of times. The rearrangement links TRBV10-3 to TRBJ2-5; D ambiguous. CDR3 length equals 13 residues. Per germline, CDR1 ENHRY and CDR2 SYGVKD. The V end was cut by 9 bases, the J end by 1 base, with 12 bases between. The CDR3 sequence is CAINEAFQETQYF. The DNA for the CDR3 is TGTGCCATTAACGAGGCATTCCAAGAGACCCAGTACTTC.

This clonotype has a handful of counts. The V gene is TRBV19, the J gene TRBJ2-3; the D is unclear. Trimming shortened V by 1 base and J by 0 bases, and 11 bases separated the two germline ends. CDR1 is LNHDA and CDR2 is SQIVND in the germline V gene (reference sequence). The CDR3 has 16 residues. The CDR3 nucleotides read TGTGCCAGTAGTATAGTATTCAGAGCTAGCACAGATACGCAGTATTTT. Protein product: CASSIVFRASTDTQYF.

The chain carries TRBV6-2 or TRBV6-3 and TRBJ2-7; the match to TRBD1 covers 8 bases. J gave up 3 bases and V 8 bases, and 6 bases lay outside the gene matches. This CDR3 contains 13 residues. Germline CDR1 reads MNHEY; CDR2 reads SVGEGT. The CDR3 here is CASWDRTFYEQYF. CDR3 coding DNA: TGTGCCAGCTGGGACAGGACCTTCTACGAGCAGTACTTC.